These 8 T cell receptor beta chains came from one sample sequenced in a study of T cell clonality in common variable immunodeficiency. Study-level findings and limits: Fewer deletions and N-nucleotide insertions were reportedly seen in common variable immunodeficiency TCR beta sequences.

The repertoire was sequenced with immunoSEQ multiplex PCR; TCRdb's copy has only in-frame clones and lacks some. This repertoire holds roughly 7,000 clones, and none appear only once. For these receptors, no antigen is known. Sample: peripheral blood mononuclear cells. Receptors originate from a human donor with common variable immunodeficiency.

A few counts support this clone. The CDR3 goes on 3 residues after the read ends, and that part is filled in from the germline J gene. The genes are TRBV5-1 and TRBJ1-5; D ambiguous. Between the trimmed V and J ends, which lost 5 bases and 1 base, there was a span of 7 bases. The CDR3 totals 13 residues. Germline V gene lookup returns CDR1 SGHRS and CDR2 YFSETQ. CDR3 DNA, as far as it was read: TGCGCCAGCAGGGAAGCGAGCAATCAGCCC. This sequence encodes CASREASNQP. From start to end, the CDR3 is CASREASNQPQHF.

The CDR3 DNA, read in part, is TGTGCCAGCAGCTCTACCGCCTACGAG. This translates into CASSSTAYE. The full CDR3 is CASSSTAYEQYF. This sequence joins TRBV7-9 and TRBJ2-7; D ambiguous. Sequencing ends 3 residues short of the CDR3 end; the germline J gene provides the rest. Germline CDR1 and CDR2: SEHNR and FQNEAQ (reference sequence). The V end lost 4 bases, the J end lost 2 bases, and 6 bases lay between the germline ends. CDR3 length: 12 residues.

In its sample, this clone was seen a few times. The CDR3 DNA, read in part, is TGTGCCAGCAGTATCAACTCCAATGAG. It codes for CASSINSNE. The CDR3, in full, reads CASSINSNEQFF. The chain carries TRBV2 and TRBJ2-1; no firm D call. The CDR3 end is not reached by the read, which stops 3 residues before it; the germline J gene fills it in. V lost 5 bases, J lost 6 bases, and 8 bases lay in between. From germline, CDR1 is SNHLY and CDR2 FYNNEI. There are 12 residues in the CDR3.

This clone was counted only a few times. The CDR3 extends 3 residues past the end of the read, so its final part is completed from the germline J gene. The chain employs TRBV19 and TRBJ1-6; TRBD1 matches at 7 bases. The germline gives CDR1 LNHDA, CDR2 SQIVND (reference sequence). This CDR3 contains 15 residues. V trimming: 4 bases; J trimming: 6 bases; junction bases outside the gene matches: 6. The covered CDR3 bases are TGTGCCAGTAGTAGCCTCCGGGACAGTAATTCACCC. This translates into CASSSLRDSNSP. The whole CDR3 protein is CASSSLRDSNSPLHF. The full variable domain, in which reference TRBV19 and TRBJ1-6 provide the parts outside the CDR3, is DGGITQSPKYLFRKEGQNVTLSCEQNLNHDAMYWYRQDPGQGLRLIYYSQIVNDFQKGDIAEGYSVSREKKESFPLTVTSAQKNPTAFYLCASSSLRDSNSPLHFGNGTRLTVT.

This clone was counted only a few times. The sequenced fragment ends 3 residues before the CDR3 boundary, so the rest is inferred from the germline J gene. The gene calls are TRBV7-9 and TRBJ2-5; the D gene is possibly TRBD2 (6 bases). V was trimmed by 7 bases and J by 4 bases, leaving 13 bases between them. Germline V gene data show CDR1 as SEHNR and CDR2 as FQNEAQ (reference sequence). The CDR3 length is 13 residues. The CDR3 DNA, read in part, is TGTGCCAGCAAGCTGGACGGGGGAGAGACC. This gives the protein CASKLDGGET. The whole CDR3 protein is CASKLDGGETQYF.

On this clone: The read finishes 3 residues shy of the CDR3 end, and the germline J gene is used to complete it. This chain links TRBV19 with TRBJ2-1; D call uncertain. Germline values: CDR1 LNHDA, CDR2 SQIVND (reference sequence). CDR3 length: 15 residues. V lost 5 bases and J 2 bases, leaving 13 bases between the germline ends. The DNA read from the CDR3 is TGTGCCAGTAGTCCTCTGCGGATACCCTACAATGAG. Translated: CASSPLRIPYNE. Given in full, the CDR3 is CASSPLRIPYNEQFF. Looking up the rest from reference TRBV19 and TRBJ2-1 gives the full variable domain: DGGITQSPKYLFRKEGQNVTLSCEQNLNHDAMYWYRQDPGQGLRLIYYSQIVNDFQKGDIAEGYSVSREKKESFPLTVTSAQKNPTAFYLCASSPLRIPYNEQFFGPGTRLTVL.

The table lists this clone with a few counts. The observed sequence ends 3 residues before the CDR3 terminus, with the missing tail filled in from the germline J gene. The V gene is TRBV7-9, the J gene TRBJ1-1; no reliable D call. The CDR3 runs 12 residues. The germline gives CDR1 SEHNR, CDR2 FQNEAQ (reference sequence). CDR3 bases read: TGTGCCAGCACCCGACTGGAACAACGG. Encoded protein: CASTRLEQR. The CDR3 reads in full as CASTRLEQRAFF. Variable domain in full (rest from reference TRBV7-9 and TRBJ1-1): DTGVSQNPRHKITKRGQNVTFRCDPISEHNRLYWYRQTLGQGPEFLTYFQNEAQLEKSRLLSDRFSAERPKGSFSTLEIQRTEQGDSAMYLCASTRLEQRAFFGQGTRLTVV.

This clone was recorded a few times. The CDR3 end lies 3 residues beyond the end of the read and is filled in from the germline J gene. The J gene is TRBJ2-7, the V gene TRBV7-8, with 10 bases that match TRBD1. Germline lookup yields CDR1 SGHVS and CDR2 FQNEAQ. The CDR3 extends over 14 amino acids. The trim removed 5 bases at V and 4 bases at J, leaving 5 bases unmatched. This CDR3 is CASSPRQGAYEQYF. CDR3 DNA (partial): TGTGCCAGCAGCCCTCGACAGGGGGCGTACGAG. Filled out from reference TRBV7-8 and TRBJ2-7, the complete variable domain reads GAGVSQSPRYKVAKRGQDVALRCDPISGHVSLFWYQQALGQGPEFLTYFQNEAQLDKSGLPSDRFFAERPEGSVSTLKIQRTQQEDSAVYLCASSPRQGAYEQYFGPGTRLTVT.